A single sample gave rise to the 18 T cell receptor beta chains below, sequenced in a study of CXCR3-negative and CXCR3-positive naive CD8 T cells. No antigen has been identified for these receptors. UMI-labeled 5' RACE yielded the TRB cDNA libraries. TCRdb processed the 5' RACE reads again and assigns one entry to each CDR3 protein, with no DNA. In all, the sample yields some 60,000 distinct CDR3 sequences. Overall study findings and caveats: CXCR3-positive naive cells had more hydrophobic TRB CDR3s than CXCR3-negative naive cells.

Sequencing was done on a sample of naive CXCR3+ CD8+ T cells from blood. Specified subset: CD45RO-CCR7+CD27+CD95- naive CD8+ T cells expressing CXCR3 (TNR3+). The receptors originated from a human donor in good health. Some clones in this sample may be carry-over from other donors' samples.

The chain joins TRBV5-1 to TRBJ1-1; absent DNA, TCRdb's TRBD1 call cannot be checked. Germline V gene lookup returns CDR1 SGHRS and CDR2 YFSETQ. The CDR3 contains 15 residues. CDR3 loop: CASSWGTGSTDEAFF.

The gene calls are TRBV4-3 and TRBJ1-5; absent DNA, TCRdb's TRBD1 call cannot be checked. CDR1 and CDR2 (germline): LGHNA, YSLEER. The CDR3 runs 15 residues. CDR3 residues: CASSHSGTVRQPQHF.

The V gene is TRBV4-2, the J gene TRBJ2-3; TCRdb gives TRBD2 as the D gene, but with no DNA this cannot be confirmed. Germline V gene lookup returns CDR1 LGHNA and CDR2 YNFKEQ. The length of the CDR3 is 16 residues. CDR3 sequence reads: CASSRPSSGGTDTQYF.

The chain combines TRBV29-1 with TRBJ2-1. The germline V gene encodes CDR1 SQVTM and CDR2 ANQGSEA. The CDR3 length is 12 residues. The CDR3 here is CSSPGTYNEQFF.

The chain combines TRBV20-1 with TRBJ2-7; the TCRdb call, TRBD2, lacks DNA for checking. Germline V gives CDR1 DFQATT, CDR2 SNEGSKA (reference sequence). This CDR3 is 16 amino acids long. This CDR3 reads CSASGLLADPSYEQYF.

The V gene is TRBV7-9, the J gene TRBJ2-1. The CDR3 loop spans 13 amino acids. Germline assignment: CDR1 SEHNR and CDR2 FQNEAQ (reference sequence). CDR3 residues: CASSLADYNEQFF. Using reference TRBV7-9 and TRBJ2-1 for the parts outside the CDR3, the full variable domain is DTGVSQNPRHKITKRGQNVTFRCDPISEHNRLYWYRQTLGQGPEFLTYFQNEAQLEKSRLLSDRFSAERPKGSFSTLEIQRTEQGDSAMYLCASSLADYNEQFFGPGTRLTVL.

The genes are TRBV14 and TRBJ2-6; lacking DNA, the TRBD1 call made by TCRdb goes unchecked. Germline V gene lookup returns CDR1 SGHDN and CDR2 FVKESK. The CDR3 runs 17 residues. The CDR3 protein is CASSQRQGASGANVLTF.

The chain is built from TRBV4-3 and TRBJ1-2; TCRdb's D call of TRBD1 is untestable without DNA. Germline V gene sequence: CDR1 LGHNA, CDR2 YSLEER. This CDR3 is 18 amino acids long. The CDR3 loop is CASSQGTDSKGGIYGYTF.

The chain employs TRBV6-6 and TRBJ1-2; the TCRdb call, TRBD1, lacks DNA for checking. Germline CDR1 and CDR2: MNHNY and SVGAGI (reference sequence). The CDR3 totals 15 residues. CDR3 region: CASSPNPDRVYGYTF.

V gene TRBV7-2 combines with J gene TRBJ2-5; there is no DNA to check the TCRdb D call of TRBD1. Germline CDR1 is SGHTA and CDR2 is FQGNSA. The CDR3 runs to 15 residues. The CDR3 region is CASSRQGQGWETQYF. Full variable domain (rest looked up from reference TRBV7-2 and TRBJ2-5): GAGVSQSPSNKVTEKGKDVELRCDPISGHTALYWYRQSLGQGLEFLIYFQGNSAPDKSGLPSDRFSAERTGGSVSTLTIQRTQQEDSAVYLCASSRQGQGWETQYFGPGTRLLVL.

The gene calls are TRBV4-3 and TRBJ2-1; the TCRdb D gene call, TRBD1, has no DNA to confirm it. From germline, CDR1 is LGHNA and CDR2 YSLEER. The CDR3 is made up of 15 amino acids. The CDR3 sequence: CASSQGDRGYNEQFF.

The chain is built from TRBV28 and TRBJ2-4; the TCRdb call, TRBD2, lacks DNA for checking. The CDR3 runs to 14 residues. Germline V CDR1 and CDR2: MDHEN, SYDVKM. This CDR3 is CASSPPAGRHIQYF.

The chain joins TRBV7-6 to TRBJ2-2. The CDR3 consists of 13 residues. Germline V gives CDR1 SGHVS, CDR2 FNYEAQ. The CDR3 is CASSLRETGELFF.

This rearrangement joins TRBV6-5 to TRBJ2-7. Germline V gene data show CDR1 as MNHEY and CDR2 as SVGAGI. This CDR3 comprises 12 residues. The CDR3 spells CASSPQTYEQYF.

The gene calls are TRBV20-1 and TRBJ1-6. The CDR3 has 19 residues. Germline V gene data show CDR1 as DFQATT and CDR2 as SNEGSKA (reference sequence). CDR3 residues: CSARWDGYPRSSYNSPLHF.

The chain is built from TRBV9 and TRBJ1-1; TCRdb's D call of TRBD1 is untestable without DNA. CDR3 length equals 15 residues. The germline gives CDR1 SGDLS, CDR2 YYNGEE. CDR3: CASSPRTGVNTEAFF.

The CDR3 is CASRDGTGAEAFF. The chain recombines TRBV6-2 or TRBV6-3 with TRBJ1-1; TCRdb's D call of TRBD1 is untestable without DNA. The CDR3 is 13 amino acids. Germline CDR1 reads MNHEY; CDR2 reads SVGEGT.

This CDR3 is CASSVGAGAPYEQYF. J is TRBJ2-7 and V is TRBV9; TCRdb indicates TRBD1, and absent DNA this call remains unverified. Germline CDR1 and CDR2: SGDLS and YYNGEE. This CDR3 is 15 amino acids long.